The clone carrying this T cell receptor beta chain is a singleton in its sample. Original processing notes: Estimation of nucleated cell counts relied on the amplification of reference gene primers. The method was immunoSEQ multiplex PCR; TCRdb's version includes in-frame clones alone and lacks a portion of them. Clone size and V and J calls were adopted from that table, with D and trimming inferred from the DNA. Among approximately 90,000 clones listed, 80% to 85% were seen once. This record belongs to a study of blood T cell repertoires in COVID-19. Looking at the study overall: COVID-19 samples, acute and convalescent, were from the United States, Italy and Spain.

The CDR3 has 16 amino acids. CDR1 is SGHTA and CDR2 is FQGNSA in the germline V gene. The V gene end was trimmed by 5 bases and the J gene end by 3 bases; junction bases not matched to a gene: 7. The rearrangement uses TRBV7-2 and TRBJ2-7, with 13 bases aligning to TRBD2. This receptor was obtained from a woman older than 75 with active or convalescent COVID-19. Sequenced sample: peripheral blood. CDR3 sequence reads: CASSPGTSGISYEQYF. The DNA of the CDR3 is TGTGCCAGCAGCCCCGGGACTAGCGGGATTAGCTACGAGCAGTACTTC.